These 28 T cell receptor beta chains came from one sample sequenced in a study of OX40 agonist ivuxolimab in advanced cancers. Using immunoSEQ multiplex PCR, the repertoire was profiled, and TCRdb retains in-frame clones only, with some absent. The table shows about 110,000 clones, with 75% to 95% occurring only once. The specimen was CD4+ or CD8+ T cells sorted from blood, collected in a trial of the OX40 agonist ivuxolimab. The receptor set was obtained from an adult with an advanced solid tumor such as melanoma, head and neck, liver or kidney cancer.

The V gene is TRBV6-6, the J gene TRBJ2-7, with 8 bases fitting TRBD1. CDR3 size: 11 residues. Germline assignment: CDR1 MNHNY and CDR2 SVGAGI (reference sequence). Trimming removed 5 bases from V and 11 bases from J; junction bases left unmatched: 5. CDR3 loop: CASSPGGIEYF. In nucleotides, the CDR3 is TGTGCCAGCAGTCCAGGGGGCATCGAGTACTTC.

V and J are TRBV25-1 and TRBJ2-3, with D uncertain. The V end lost 4 bases, the J end lost 0 bases, and 8 bases lay between the germline ends. CDR3 length equals 14 residues. Per the germline V gene, CDR1 is MGHDK and CDR2 is SYGVNS. This CDR3 reads CASSGLASTDTQYF. Here the CDR3 DNA reads TGTGCCAGCAGTGGCCTCGCTAGCACAGATACGCAGTATTTT.

The genes are TRBV11-1 and TRBJ2-7, with 9 bases fitting TRBD1. This CDR3 region has 15 residues. Germline CDR1 is SGHAT and CDR2 is FQDESV (reference sequence). The junction had 8 bases not matched to a gene; V was cut back by 5 bases and J by 3 bases. The CDR3 spells CASSEGQGANYEQYF. The CDR3 nucleotides are TGTGCCAGCAGCGAGGGACAGGGCGCAAACTACGAGCAGTACTTC. Based on the CDR3 plus reference TRBV11-1 and TRBJ2-7, the full variable domain is EAEVAQSPRYKITEKSQAVAFWCDPISGHATLYWYRQILGQGPELLVQFQDESVVDDSQLPKDRFSAERLKGVDSTLKIQPAELGDSAMYLCASSEGQGANYEQYFGPGTRLTVT.

V and J are TRBV5-6 and TRBJ2-7; 7 nucleotides align to TRBD1. The CDR3 is 15 amino acids. J gave up 2 bases and V 5 bases, and 10 bases lay outside the gene matches. The germline CDR1 and CDR2 sequences are SGHDT and YYEEEE. The CDR3 loop is CASRETGVGAYEQYF. In DNA form, the CDR3 reads TGTGCCAGCAGAGAAACAGGGGTCGGCGCCTACGAGCAGTACTTC.

The chain recombines TRBV4-2 with TRBJ2-3; D gene ambiguous. The ends were cut back, 5 bases at V and 4 bases at J, with 16 bases in the middle. In germline, CDR1 is LGHNA, CDR2 YNFKEQ. CDR3 length equals 15 residues. The CDR3 protein is CASSVPGGGADTQYF. CDR3 coding DNA: TGTGCCAGCAGCGTCCCGGGTGGCGGCGCAGATACGCAGTATTTT.

DNA of the CDR3: TGTGCCAGCAGCACCCAGTCCGGTCCCAAAAACATTCAGTACTTC. This translates into CASSTQSGPKNIQYF. The chain combines TRBV5-4 with TRBJ2-4; the D is unclear. The germline V and J ends were trimmed by 4 bases and 2 bases, with 13 bases remaining between them. This CDR3 is 15 amino acids long. Germline V gives CDR1 SGHNT, CDR2 YYREEE (reference sequence).

This rearrangement joins TRBV2 to TRBJ2-7; TRBD1 matches at 7 bases. The germline gives CDR1 SNHLY, CDR2 FYNNEI. This CDR3 contains 14 residues. J gave up 1 base and V 4 bases, and 4 bases lay outside the gene matches. The CDR3 coding sequence is TGTGCCAGCAGTGCAACAGGGGTGTCCTACGAGCAGTACTTC. Its translation: CASSATGVSYEQYF.

The V call is TRBV7-3, the J call TRBJ2-2; D is uncertain. Germline V gene sequence: CDR1 SGHTA, CDR2 FQGTGA. The CDR3 is 13 residues long. Trimming cost V 4 bases and J 2 bases, with 5 bases left between them. CDR3 DNA: TGTGCCAGCAGCTCCCCCAACACCGGGGAGCTGTTTTTT. Residues: CASSSPNTGELFF. Using reference TRBV7-3 and TRBJ2-2 for the parts outside the CDR3, the full variable domain is GAGVSQTPSNKVTEKGKYVELRCDPISGHTALYWYRQSLGQGPEFLIYFQGTGAADDSGLPNDRFFAVRPEGSVSTLKIQRTERGDSAVYLCASSSPNTGELFFGEGSRLTVL.

The chain carries TRBV7-2 and TRBJ1-5; no reliable D call. Germline CDR1 SGHTA, CDR2 FQGNSA. The CDR3 is 13 residues long. The ends were cut back, 5 bases at V and 0 bases at J, with 5 bases in the middle. This CDR3 reads CASSGNSNQPQHF. As DNA, the CDR3 is TGTGCCAGCAGCGGTAATAGCAATCAGCCCCAGCATTTT.

This sequence joins TRBV6-1 and TRBJ2-1, with a possible D match to TRBD2 (6 bases). Trimming took 0 bases from V and 2 from J, leaving 14 bases between them. This CDR3 region has 17 residues. The germline CDR1 and CDR2 sequences are MNHNS and SASEGT. CDR3 sequence (DNA): TGTGCCAGCAGTGAAGCGGCGGGGCATAGGGCCTACAATGAGCAGTTCTTC. This translates into CASSEAAGHRAYNEQFF.

The chain employs TRBV28 and TRBJ2-7, with TRBD1 matching 8 bases. Per germline, CDR1 MDHEN and CDR2 SYDVKM. Losses at the gene ends were 7 bases for V and 0 bases for J; bases not matched to a gene: 11. This CDR3 has 16 amino acids. The CDR3 coding sequence is TGTGCCAGCACTCCCCCCACGGGACAGGTCTCCTACGAGCAGTACTTC. It codes for CASTPPTGQVSYEQYF.

V and J are TRBV6-1 and TRBJ2-3; D gene uncertain. The germline V and J ends were trimmed by 6 bases and 1 base, with 14 bases remaining between them. Germline CDR1 reads MNHNS; CDR2 reads SASEGT. CDR3 length: 15 residues. The CDR3 bases are TGTGCCAGCAGGCCAGATAAGCTGGGCACAGATACGCAGTATTTT. Amino acids: CASRPDKLGTDTQYF.

V usage is TRBV30 and J usage is TRBJ2-1, with D perhaps matching TRBD1 or TRBD2 (5 bases each). V was shortened by 3 bases and J by 4 bases, with 10 bases between the two germline ends. Germline CDR1 GTSNPN, CDR2 SVGIG (reference sequence). This CDR3 is built from 13 residues. The CDR3 DNA reads as TGTGCCTGGAGCCTGGGACCTTACAATGAGCAGTTCTTC. Protein: CAWSLGPYNEQFF.

The J gene is TRBJ2-7, the V gene TRBV11-1; TRBD2 is a possible D gene (5 bases). Looked up from germline, CDR1 is SGHAT and CDR2 is FQDESV (reference sequence). The CDR3 loop spans 14 amino acids. The V and J ends lost 4 bases and 2 bases respectively, with 12 bases between them. The CDR3 here is CASSSGETAYEQYF. In nucleotides, the CDR3 is TGTGCCAGCAGCTCCGGGGAAACCGCCTACGAGCAGTACTTC.

The chain recombines TRBV19 with TRBJ2-5, with 9 positions matching TRBD2. There are 14 residues in the CDR3. In germline, CDR1 is LNHDA, CDR2 SQIVND (reference sequence). Trimming cost V 5 bases and J 2 bases; bases outside gene matches: 3. CDR3 sequence: CASSDLAGQETQYF. CDR3 DNA: TGTGCCAGTAGTGATCTAGCGGGACAAGAGACCCAGTACTTC.

Notes on this clone: In the same sample, other DNA sequences code for this CDR3. V is TRBV15 and J is TRBJ2-7; D gene unclear. CDR1 LNHNV and CDR2 YYDKDF come from the germline V gene (reference sequence). The CDR3 contains 13 residues. The germline V and J ends were trimmed by 0 bases and 3 bases, with 6 bases remaining between them. The CDR3 DNA is TGTGCCACCAGCAGAGATCGAGGCTACGAGCAGTACTTC. Translation gives CATSRDRGYEQYF.

This chain connects TRBV5-6 to TRBJ1-5; D is undetermined. The CDR3 contains 12 residues. Germline CDR1 SGHDT, CDR2 YYEEEE. Trimming left V 0 bases short and J 9 bases short, with 7 bases between. CDR3 coding DNA: TGTGCCAGCAGCTTGGAACTGGGGCCCCAGCATTTT. Translation gives CASSLELGPQHF.

The V and J genes are TRBV11-1 and TRBJ1-1; TRBD1 agrees at 7 bases. There are 16 residues in the CDR3. Germline values: CDR1 SGHAT, CDR2 FQDESV (reference sequence). With 5 bases clipped from V and 4 bases from J, the junction kept 13 bases outside the gene matches. CDR3 residues: CASSQYNRGSGTEAFF. The DNA of the CDR3 is TGTGCCAGCAGCCAATATAACAGGGGTTCGGGCACTGAAGCTTTCTTT.

The genes are TRBV11-3 and TRBJ2-1; 12 bases line up with TRBD2. Germline V gene data show CDR1 as SGHNT and CDR2 as YENEEA. This CDR3 is built from 15 residues. With 4 bases clipped from V and 9 bases from J, the junction kept 7 bases outside the gene matches. In DNA form, the CDR3 reads TGTGCCAGCAGCTCCGGACTAGCGGGACGACTTGAGCAGTTCTTC. It yields the protein CASSSGLAGRLEQFF.

As for this clone: The junction and the germline gene differ at one end; a read error may be behind it. CDR3 in amino acids: CASSYSSGSRDTQYF. CDR3 in DNA: TGTGCCAGCAGTTACTCTAGCGGGAGCAGAGATACGCAGTATTTT. The V gene is TRBV6-5, the J gene TRBJ2-3; 9 bases are shared with TRBD2. The CDR3 length is 15 residues. CDR1 is MNHEY and CDR2 is SVGAGI in the germline V gene.

The CDR3 sequence: CASSMRPSGNYEQYF. CDR3 coding DNA: TGTGCCAGTAGTATGAGGCCTAGCGGGAACTACGAGCAGTACTTC. This chain uses TRBV19 with TRBJ2-7, with 9 bases aligning to TRBD2. Germline V CDR1 and CDR2: LNHDA, SQIVND (reference sequence). Trimming took 3 bases from V and 3 from J; bases not matched to a gene: 6. The CDR3 loop spans 15 amino acids.

The count of this clone is one. In nucleotides, the CDR3 is TGCAGTGCTAGGGAGACTAGCGGGAATTTCTTC. This translates into CSARETSGNFF. The chain has TRBV20-1 and TRBJ2-1; TRBD2 matches at 11 bases. V lost 3 bases and J lost 16; bases outside the gene matches: 5. Germline values: CDR1 DFQATT, CDR2 SNEGSKA (reference sequence). The CDR3 sequence is 11 residues long.

This clone was detected once. The chain uses TRBV5-1 and TRBJ2-7; 8 nucleotides agree with TRBD1. V lost 4 bases to trimming and J lost 5 bases; unmatched junction nucleotides: 11. Germline V CDR1 and CDR2: SGHRS, YFSETQ. CDR3 length equals 15 residues. Here the CDR3 DNA reads TGCGCCAGCAGCCCTCCGGGACAGGTTGCAAACGAGCAGTACTTC. Translating it yields CASSPPGQVANEQYF.

The V call is TRBV19, the J call TRBJ2-3, with D maybe TRBD1 (5 bases). The germline V gene encodes CDR1 LNHDA and CDR2 SQIVND (reference sequence). This CDR3 has 13 residues. The ends were cut back, 1 base at V and 6 bases at J, with 8 bases in the middle. The CDR3 bases are TGTGCCAGTAGTATAGCTCAGGGCGATACGCAGTATTTT. This gives the protein CASSIAQGDTQYF.

This chain links TRBV10-2 with TRBJ1-1, with D hard to call. The V end lost 4 bases, the J end lost 6 bases, and 12 bases lay between the germline ends. The CDR3 sequence is 13 residues long. Germline lookup yields CDR1 WSHSY and CDR2 SAAADI. CDR3 amino acids: CASSGQYSPEAFF. In DNA form, the CDR3 reads TGCGCCAGCAGTGGGCAGTATTCCCCTGAAGCTTTCTTT.

Comment on this clone: The sample holds other DNA sequences that translate to the same CDR3. The chain combines TRBV27 with TRBJ2-7, with TRBD1 identical over 10 bases. Germline loops: CDR1 MNHEY, CDR2 SMNVEV (reference sequence). With V trimmed by 5 bases and J by 2 bases, 3 bases remained unmatched. The CDR3 runs 14 residues. In DNA form, the CDR3 reads TGTGCCAGCAGTCCGGGACAGGGGCCCTACGAGCAGTACTTC. Its protein is CASSPGQGPYEQYF.

The chain couples TRBV6-4 to TRBJ2-1; D unresolved. This CDR3 spans 12 amino acids. Trimming stripped 6 bases from V and 7 bases from J, with 10 bases between. CDR1 is MRHNA, CDR2 SNTAGT, per germline. In DNA, the CDR3 is TGTGCCAGCAGGGCCATCGTTAATGAGCAGTTCTTC. Amino acids: CASRAIVNEQFF.

The chain couples TRBV5-8 to TRBJ1-3; D is ambiguous. Trimming pared 5 bases from V and 4 bases from J, leaving 16 bases between. This CDR3 has 15 amino acids. Germline CDR1 and CDR2: SGHTS and YDEGEE. The CDR3 protein is CASSQPGWAGNTIYF. Written as DNA, the CDR3 is TGTGCCAGCAGTCAGCCCGGGTGGGCAGGAAACACCATATATTTT.